This record covers a single TCR beta chain. Its target is unknown. This record belongs to a study of monozygotic twins with inflammatory bowel disease. Whole-study results and caveats: Discordant twins had repertoire similarity that did not differ from that of concordant twins, possibly from limited power.

Using eight separate reactions per sample, the authors generated cDNA. UMIs bearing a 6-nucleotide sample barcode were added through template switching. cDNA encoding TCRalpha and TCRbeta underwent two nested PCRs of about 15 and 9 cycles, each of which was followed by bead purification. From the 5' RACE reads, TCRdb lists one entry per CDR3 protein and no DNA. The table for this sample gives about 160,000 distinct CDR3 sequences. This TCR came from a human donor with ulcerative colitis or Crohn's disease, or a healthy co-twin of an affected twin (not recorded which). Sequenced input: blood.

The chain's CDR3 is CASSGGLAGAYNEQFF. The chain uses TRBV5-4 and TRBJ2-1; no DNA is available, so the TRBD2 call from TCRdb remains unchecked. Per the germline V gene, CDR1 is SGHNT and CDR2 is YYREEE (reference sequence). This CDR3 has 16 amino acids.